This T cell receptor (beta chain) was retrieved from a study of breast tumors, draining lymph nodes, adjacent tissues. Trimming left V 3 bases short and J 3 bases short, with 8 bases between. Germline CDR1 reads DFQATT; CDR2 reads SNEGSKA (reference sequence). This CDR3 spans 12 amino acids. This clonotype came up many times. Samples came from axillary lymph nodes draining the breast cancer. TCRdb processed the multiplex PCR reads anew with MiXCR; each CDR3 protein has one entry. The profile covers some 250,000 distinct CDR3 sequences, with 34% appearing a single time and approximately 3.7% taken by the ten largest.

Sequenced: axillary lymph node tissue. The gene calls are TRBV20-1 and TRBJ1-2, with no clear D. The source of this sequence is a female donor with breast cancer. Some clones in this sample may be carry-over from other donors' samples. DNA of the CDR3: TGCAGTGCTAGTCTTGGGGACTATGGCTACACCTTC. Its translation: CSASLGDYGYTF.